One and the same sample provided the 4 T cell receptor beta chains below, sequenced in a study of T cells in Graves' hyperthyroidism and ophthalmopathy. Amplification of TCR beta CDR3 regions used RNA as the template. An initial round of RT-PCR targeting the TCR CDR3 relied on the HTBI primer set. TCRdb itself ran the multiplex PCR reads through MiXCR, one entry per CDR3 protein. The sample has 550,000 to 650,000 distinct CDR3 sequences; roughly 15% are singletons. Sequencing used blood. The receptors here all came from a woman between 40 and 55 years old with Graves' hyperthyroidism.

The V gene is TRBV10-3, the J gene TRBJ2-7; TRBD2 aligns across 8 bases. Germline CDR1 is ENHRY and CDR2 is SYGVKD. The CDR3 totals 15 residues. Trimming took 6 bases from V and 3 from J; bases not matched to a gene: 10. In DNA form, the CDR3 reads TGTGCCATCAGCATGAGCAGCGGGGGAGGCTACGAGCAGTACTTC. It is translated as CAISMSSGGGYEQYF.

A single count supports this clonotype. A clone one base away is much larger, so this may be a read error. Here the CDR3 omits its conserved ending phenylalanine or tryptophan, so a read error is the likely source. The rearrangement links TRBV3-1 to TRBJ2-7, with D perhaps being TRBD1 or TRBD2 (6 bases each). Per germline, CDR1 LGHDT and CDR2 YNNKEL (reference sequence). V was trimmed by 1 base and J by 7 bases, leaving 14 bases between them. The CDR3 runs 14 residues. DNA for the CDR3: TGTGCCAGCAGCCAAGCGGGGGCGGAAATAGAGCAGTACCTC. Translating it yields CASSQAGAEIEQYL.

The chain is built from TRBV4-1 and TRBJ2-1; tentatively, D is TRBD1 or TRBD2 (6 bases each). CDR1 is MGHRA and CDR2 is YSYEKL in the germline V gene. V was shortened by 2 bases and J by 11 bases, with 16 bases between the two germline ends. The CDR3 is made up of 14 amino acids. The CDR3, as DNA: TGCGCCAGCAGCCAACTCCGGGGGCAGGGGAAGCAGTTCTTC. Translated: CASSQLRGQGKQFF.

At least ten counts were recorded for this clonotype. The J gene is TRBJ2-7, the V gene TRBV12-3 or TRBV12-4; D is possibly TRBD1 (6 bases). Trimming stripped 5 bases from V and 3 bases from J, with 14 bases between. The CDR3 contains 14 residues. CDR3 coding DNA: TGTGCCAGCAGTCAAGTCCGGGACAACTACGAGCAGTACTTC. It is translated as CASSQVRDNYEQYF.